This T cell receptor (beta chain) was recovered during a study of control samples from healthy donors and cancer patients. This CDR3 comprises 14 residues. The method was immunoSEQ multiplex PCR; TCRdb's version includes in-frame clones alone and lacks a portion of them. The sample contains some 130,000 clones, 88% of which appear only once. This clonotype was obtained from a man aged 35-49 years in good health. The specimen was blood. The genes are TRBV21-1 and TRBJ1-1. TRBV21-1 is deemed a pseudogene. CDR3 bases: TGTGCCAGCAAGAGGGAGGAGGAGGAGACTGAAGCTTTCTTT. The encoded protein is CASKREEEETEAFF.